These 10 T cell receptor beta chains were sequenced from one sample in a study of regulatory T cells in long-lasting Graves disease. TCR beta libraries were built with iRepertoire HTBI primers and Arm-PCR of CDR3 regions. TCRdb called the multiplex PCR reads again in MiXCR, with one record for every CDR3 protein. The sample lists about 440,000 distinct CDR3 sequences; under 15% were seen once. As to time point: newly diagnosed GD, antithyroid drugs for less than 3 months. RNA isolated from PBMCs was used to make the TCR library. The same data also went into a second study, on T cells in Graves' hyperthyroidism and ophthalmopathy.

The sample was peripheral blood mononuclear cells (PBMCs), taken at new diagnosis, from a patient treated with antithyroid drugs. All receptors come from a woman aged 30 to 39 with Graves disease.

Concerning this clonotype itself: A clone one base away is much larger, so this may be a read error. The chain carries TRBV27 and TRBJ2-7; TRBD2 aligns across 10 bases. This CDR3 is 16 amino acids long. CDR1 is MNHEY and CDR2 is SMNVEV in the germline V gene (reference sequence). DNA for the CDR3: TGTGCCGGCAGCCCAAGAGTAGAGCGGGAGGGGCACGAGCAGTACTTC. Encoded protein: CAGSPRVEREGHEQYF.

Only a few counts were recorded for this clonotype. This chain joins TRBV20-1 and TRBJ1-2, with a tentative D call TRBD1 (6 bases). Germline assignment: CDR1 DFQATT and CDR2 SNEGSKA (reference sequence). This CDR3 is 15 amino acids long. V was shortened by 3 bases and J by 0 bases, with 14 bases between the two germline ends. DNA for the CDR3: TGCAGTGCTAGCCCGGACAGCCTATCTAACTATGGCTACACCTTC. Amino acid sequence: CSASPDSLSNYGYTF.

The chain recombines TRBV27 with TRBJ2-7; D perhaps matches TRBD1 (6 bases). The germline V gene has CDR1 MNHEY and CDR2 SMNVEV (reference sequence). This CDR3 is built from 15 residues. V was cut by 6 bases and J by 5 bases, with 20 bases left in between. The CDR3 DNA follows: TGTGCCAGCAGGAGACAGGAACCCCTACGTAACGAGCAGTACTTC. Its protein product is CASRRQEPLRNEQYF.

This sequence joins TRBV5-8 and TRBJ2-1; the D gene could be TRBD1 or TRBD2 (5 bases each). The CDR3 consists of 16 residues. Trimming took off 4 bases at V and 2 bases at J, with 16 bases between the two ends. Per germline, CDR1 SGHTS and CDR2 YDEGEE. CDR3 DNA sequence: TGTGCCAGCAGCCTGAGGGGTACCCGGCCCTACAATGAGCAGTTCTTC. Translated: CASSLRGTRPYNEQFF.

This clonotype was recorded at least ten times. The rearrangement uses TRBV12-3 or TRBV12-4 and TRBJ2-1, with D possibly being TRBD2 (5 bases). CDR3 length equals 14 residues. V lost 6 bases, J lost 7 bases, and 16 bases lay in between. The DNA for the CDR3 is TGTGCCAGCAGCCTCGATGGACTTAAGAATGAGCAGTTCTTC. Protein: CASSLDGLKNEQFF.

The CDR3 nucleotides read TGTGCCAGCAGGGGCGGGAAGGACACCGGGGAGCTGTTTTTT. Translation gives CASRGGKDTGELFF. The rearrangement uses TRBV2 and TRBJ2-2; D is possibly TRBD2 (6 bases). The V and J ends lost 6 bases and 3 bases respectively, with 11 bases between them. Germline CDR1 is SNHLY and CDR2 is FYNNEI. This CDR3 comprises 14 residues.

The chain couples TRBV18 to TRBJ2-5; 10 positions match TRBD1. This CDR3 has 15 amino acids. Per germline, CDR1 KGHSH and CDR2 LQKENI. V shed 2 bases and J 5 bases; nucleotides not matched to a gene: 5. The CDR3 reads CASSPATGGTETQYF. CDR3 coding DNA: TGTGCCAGCTCACCAGCGACAGGGGGCACGGAGACCCAGTACTTC.

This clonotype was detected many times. The CDR3 loop reads CASSPTGYSGNTIYF. CDR3 nucleotides: TGTGCCAGCAGCCCGACAGGGTACTCTGGAAACACCATATATTTT. The chain has TRBV3-1 and TRBJ1-3; 7 bases fit TRBD1. V was pared by 4 bases and J by 0 bases, with 3 bases of the junction left unmatched. Germline lookup yields CDR1 LGHDT and CDR2 YNNKEL (reference sequence). This CDR3 contains 15 residues.

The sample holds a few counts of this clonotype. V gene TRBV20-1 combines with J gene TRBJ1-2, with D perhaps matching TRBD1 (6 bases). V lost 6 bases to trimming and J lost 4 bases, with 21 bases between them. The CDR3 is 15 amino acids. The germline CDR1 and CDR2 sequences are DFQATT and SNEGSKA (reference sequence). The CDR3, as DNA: TGCAGTGCCCAGAGGGGGGGGGCAGGAACCTATGGCTACACCTTC. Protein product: CSAQRGGAGTYGYTF.

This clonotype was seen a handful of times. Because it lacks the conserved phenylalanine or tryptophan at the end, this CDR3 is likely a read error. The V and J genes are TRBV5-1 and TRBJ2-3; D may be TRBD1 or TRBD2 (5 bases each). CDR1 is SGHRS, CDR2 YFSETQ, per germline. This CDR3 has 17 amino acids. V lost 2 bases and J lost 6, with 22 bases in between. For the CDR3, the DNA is TGCGCCAGCAGCTTCTTTGGGGAGCCCGGGGCTGGGGATACGCAGTATCTT. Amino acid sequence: CASSFFGEPGAGDTQYL.